A single sample is the source of the 10 T cell receptor beta chains below, sequenced in a study of beta chain features in type 1 diabetes. Expressed TCRB transcripts were sequenced after all isolated RNA was converted to cDNA. TCRdb keeps only in-frame clones here, not all; method: immunoSEQ multiplex PCR. The sample has around 140,000 clones, around 9.3% seen once; the top ten hold 1.3%. Sequenced sample: naive CD4+ T cells from blood. These receptors were obtained from a man younger than 35 in good health.

The genes are TRBV19 and TRBJ2-7, with 8 bases matching TRBD1. J lost 6 bases, V lost 5 bases, and 12 bases had no gene match. This CDR3 spans 15 amino acids. In germline, CDR1 is LNHDA, CDR2 SQIVND (reference sequence). The CDR3 here is CASSLPQGEAAEQYF. The CDR3 DNA is TGTGCCAGTAGTCTACCACAGGGGGAGGCGGCCGAGCAGTACTTC.

This clone was detected only a few times. The rearrangement joins TRBV25-1 to TRBJ1-2, with 11 bases fitting TRBD1. This CDR3 comprises 15 residues. Germline V gene lookup returns CDR1 MGHDK and CDR2 SYGVNS. V was pared by 4 bases and J by 8 bases, with 9 bases of the junction left unmatched. In DNA form, the CDR3 reads TGTGCCAGCAGTGGGACAGGGGGCTCGGTACGGGGCTACACCTTC. Translation gives CASSGTGGSVRGYTF.

This clone was counted a few times. The genes are TRBV6-4 and TRBJ1-6; perhaps TRBD1 as D (5 bases). V shed 6 bases and J shed 10 bases, with 13 bases lying between them. The CDR3 length is 13 residues. Germline values: CDR1 MRHNA, CDR2 SNTAGT. The DNA of the CDR3 is TGTGCCAGCAGCGCCGGGGGAAGCTCACCCCTCCACTTT. It specifies CASSAGGSSPLHF.

The V gene is TRBV4-1, the J gene TRBJ2-7; 11 bases are a match to TRBD1. The CDR3 contains 15 residues. V trimming: 0 bases; J trimming: 6 bases; junction bases outside the gene matches: 4. Germline CDR1 MGHRA, CDR2 YSYEKL. In DNA form, the CDR3 reads TGCGCCAGCAGCCAAGAACGGACAGGGGGCGGCGAGCAGTACTTC. Amino acid sequence: CASSQERTGGGEQYF.

This clone was seen a handful of times. This chain links TRBV6-6 with TRBJ2-7, with TRBD2 matching over 8 bases. This CDR3 is 13 amino acids long. CDR1 and CDR2 from the germline V gene are MNHNY and SVGAGI (reference sequence). The V gene end was trimmed by 8 bases and the J gene end by 6 bases; junction bases not matched to a gene: 9. In DNA form, the CDR3 reads TGTGCCAGCTCCACGGGGGGGATGGGCGAGCAGTACTTC. Protein: CASSTGGMGEQYF.

This clone was recorded many times. The chain recombines TRBV9 with TRBJ1-5; D gene ambiguous. CDR1 is SGDLS, CDR2 YYNGEE, per germline. The CDR3 contains 14 residues. V lost 3 bases and J lost 0, with 7 bases in between. For the CDR3, the DNA is TGTGCCAGCAGCGCCGCGGGTAGCAATCAGCCCCAGCATTTT. Its translation is CASSAAGSNQPQHF.

The rearrangement uses TRBV7-2 and TRBJ2-7; tentatively, D is TRBD2 (5 bases). This CDR3 contains 14 residues. Germline V lookup: CDR1 SGHTA, CDR2 FQGNSA. V lost 1 base and J 3 bases, leaving 10 bases between the germline ends. Here the CDR3 reads CASSLGGSNYEQYF. Here the CDR3 DNA reads TGTGCCAGCAGCTTAGGCGGGTCGAACTACGAGCAGTACTTC. Full variable domain (remainder filled in from reference TRBV7-2 and TRBJ2-7): GAGVSQSPSNKVTEKGKDVELRCDPISGHTALYWYRQSLGQGLEFLIYFQGNSAPDKSGLPSDRFSAERTGGSVSTLTIQRTQQEDSAVYLCASSLGGSNYEQYFGPGTRLTVT.

This clone was detected only a few times. V gene TRBV5-1 combines with J gene TRBJ1-5; 10 nucleotides line up with TRBD1. Germline V gene sequence: CDR1 SGHRS, CDR2 YFSETQ. V trimming: 2 bases; J trimming: 3 bases; junction bases outside the gene matches: 2. The CDR3 is made up of 15 amino acids. CDR3 nucleotide sequence: TGCGCCAGCAGCTTCGGGACAGGGGTCAATCAGCCCCAGCATTTT. Translation gives CASSFGTGVNQPQHF.

This clone was seen more than once but under ten times. The chain couples TRBV5-6 to TRBJ2-5; 10 bases match TRBD2. Germline V gene data show CDR1 as SGHDT and CDR2 as YYEEEE. V was pared by 4 bases and J by 1 base, with 7 bases of the junction left unmatched. There are 16 residues in the CDR3. The CDR3 DNA reads TGTGCCAGCAGCCTTCTAGCGGGGGCCTTCCAAGAGACCCAGTACTTC. Translating gives CASSLLAGAFQETQYF.

Ten or more counts support this clone. The chain recombines TRBV15 with TRBJ2-5; 11 bases line up with TRBD2. Germline CDR1 reads LNHNV; CDR2 reads YYDKDF (reference sequence). This CDR3 contains 15 residues. V lost 7 bases and J lost 1; bases outside the gene matches: 5. The CDR3 coding sequence is TGTGCCACCAAAGTAGCGGGGGGGATCCAAGAGACCCAGTACTTC. The encoded protein is CATKVAGGIQETQYF. Full variable domain (outside the CDR3, taken from reference TRBV15 and TRBJ2-5): DAMVIQNPRYQVTQFGKPVTLSCSQTLNHNVMYWYQQKSSQAPKLLFHYYDKDFNNEADTPDNFQSRRPNTSFCFLDIRSPGLGDTAMYLCATKVAGGIQETQYFGPGTRLLVL.